This T cell receptor beta chain stems from a study of T cells in Graves' hyperthyroidism and ophthalmopathy. The germline V gene encodes CDR1 SNHLY and CDR2 FYNNEI. With 4 bases removed from V and 8 bases from J, the gap between germline ends came to 5 bases. CDR3 size: 10 residues. The sample holds a few counts of this clonotype. RNA transcripts were the template for amplifying TCR beta CDR3 regions. HTBI primers were the set used in a first-round RT-PCR of the TCR CDR3. MiXCR, applied by TCRdb to the multiplex PCR reads, yields one record per CDR3 protein. The repertoire holds roughly 720,000 distinct CDR3 sequences, with 15% to 20% as singletons.

V usage is TRBV2 and J usage is TRBJ1-2; no clear D. The sequencing input was blood. This sequence was found in a man aged 50-60 years with Graves' hyperthyroidism. Here the CDR3 reads CASSGWGYTF. The CDR3 nucleotides read TGTGCCAGCAGTGGCTGGGGCTACACCTTC.